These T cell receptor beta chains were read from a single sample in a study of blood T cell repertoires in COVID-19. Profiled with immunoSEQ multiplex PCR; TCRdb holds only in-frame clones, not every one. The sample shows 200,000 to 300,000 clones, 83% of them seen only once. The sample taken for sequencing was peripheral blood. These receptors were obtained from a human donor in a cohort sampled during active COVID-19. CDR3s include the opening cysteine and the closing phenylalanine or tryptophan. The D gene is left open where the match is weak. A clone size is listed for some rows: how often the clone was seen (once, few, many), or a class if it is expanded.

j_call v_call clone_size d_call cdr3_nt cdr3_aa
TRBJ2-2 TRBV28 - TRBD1 TGTGCGAGCATAACGGGACAGTTGACCGGGGAGCTGTTTTTT CASITGQLTGELFF
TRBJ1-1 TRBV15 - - TGTGCCACCAGCATTAAACAGGGCCAAACTGAAGCTTTCTTT CATSIKQGQTEAFF
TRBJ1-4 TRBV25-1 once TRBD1 TGTGCCAGCAGTGAGGACAGGGGAAACGAAAAACTGTTTTTT CASSEDRGNEKLFF
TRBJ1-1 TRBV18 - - TGTGCCAGCTCACCGATACAGGACACTGAAGCTTTCTTT CASSPIQDTEAFF
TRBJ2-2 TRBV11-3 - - TGTGCCAGCAGCCCGTCGGACAGAACGAACACCGGGGAGCTGTTTTTT CASSPSDRTNTGELFF
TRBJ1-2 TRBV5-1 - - TGCGCCAGCAGCCAAACCGATCCCAGTCTGAATGGCTACACCTTC CASSQTDPSLNGYTF
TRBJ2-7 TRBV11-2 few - TGTGCCAGCAGGGGAAGTGGGACACCTTCCGGGCAGTACTTC CASRGSGTPSGQYF
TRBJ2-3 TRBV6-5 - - TGTGCCAGCAGCCCCCGTCGGGGTCCAGATACGCAGTATTTT CASSPRRGPDTQYF
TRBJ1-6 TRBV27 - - TGTGCCAGCAGTTTATCCCAGATAAATAATTCACCCCTCCACTTT CASSLSQINNSPLHF
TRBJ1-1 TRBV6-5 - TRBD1 TGTGCCAGCATTCACAGGGGAGAAGGAGCTTTCTTT CASIHRGEGAFF
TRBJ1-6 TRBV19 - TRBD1 TGTGCCAGTAGTAACCCGACAGGGGCCGTTAATTCACCCCTCCACTTT CASSNPTGAVNSPLHF
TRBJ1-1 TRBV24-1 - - TGTGCCACCAGTGATCCGACAGGTAGAGCTTTCTTT CATSDPTGRAFF
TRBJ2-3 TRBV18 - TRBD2 TGTGCCAGCTCCGGGACTAGCGGGGGGTCAGATACGCAGTATTTT CASSGTSGGSDTQYF
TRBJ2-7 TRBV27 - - TGTGCCAGCAGCCAACTTGGGGGGGCAGTGGACGAGCAGTACTTC CASSQLGGAVDEQYF
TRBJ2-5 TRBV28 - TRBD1 TGTGCCAGCAGAAACCCAGGCTCGACAGGGACACAAGAGACCCAGTACTTC CASRNPGSTGTQETQYF
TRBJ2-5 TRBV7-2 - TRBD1 TGTGCCAGCAGCTCACGGACAGGGCAATATCGGGTAGAGACCCAGTACTTC CASSSRTGQYRVETQYF
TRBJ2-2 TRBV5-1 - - TGCGCCAGCAGCTTGGGACAGGTCAACACCGGGGAGCTGTTTTTT CASSLGQVNTGELFF
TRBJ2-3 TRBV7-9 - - TGTGCCAGCAGCCGCGGGACTAGCACAGATACGCAGTATTTT CASSRGTSTDTQYF
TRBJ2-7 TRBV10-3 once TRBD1 TGTGCCATCAGTCAAAGACAGGGAAGTATCAACGAGCAGTACTTC CAISQRQGSINEQYF
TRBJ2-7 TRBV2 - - TGTGCCAGCAATCCGGGGAATTACGAGCAGTACTTC CASNPGNYEQYF